The entry below gives a single T cell receptor beta chain sequence along with its context. Its antigen is unidentified. The entry originates in a study of T cell responses to AZD1222 COVID-19 vaccine. The table came from immunoSEQ multiplex PCR; TCRdb's copy has only in-frame clones and leaves some out. The data show some 74,000 clones, approximately 90% seen once. The CDR3 length is 15 residues. Germline trimming cut 5 bases from V and 8 bases from J; bases unmatched to any gene: 7. Germline V gene sequence: CDR1 LGHDT, CDR2 YNNKEL (reference sequence). General study findings and limits: The study found vaccine-associated CD4 TCRs spanning spike, dominant at 160-218 and 743-854. The study reported that nearly half of spike-specific TCRs target unmutated variant regions.

The clonotype comes from an adult who received the AZD1222 COVID-19 vaccine. The sequencing here drew on peripheral blood, taken 28 days after the second AZD1222 dose. The chain recombines TRBV3-1 (or the pseudogene TRBV3-2) with TRBJ2-1; 12 nucleotides match TRBD2. In nucleotides, the CDR3 is TGTGCCAGCAGCACACCTAGCGGGAGGGTCCATGAGCAGTTCTTC. As protein: CASSTPSGRVHEQFF.